This is a list of T cell receptor beta chains from one sample in a study of blood T cell repertoires in COVID-19. Libraries were prepared by immunoSEQ multiplex PCR; TCRdb keeps only in-frame clonotypes and omits some of them. The sample comprises 310,000 or so clones, 70% to 90% of which are singletons, and approximately 5% rests with the top ten. The sample was PBMCs or T cells enriched from blood (not recorded which). The receptors shown here come from a woman in her twenties or thirties who had recovered from COVID-19. The CDR3 runs from the conserved cysteine through the conserved F or W. The order of the fields is V gene, CDR3 length, clone size, J gene, D gene, CDR3 DNA, CDR3 protein. D genes are given only for firm matches. The size entry is marked missing in some rows and otherwise reads once, few, many or a size class.

V: TRBV7-8
length: 17
size: NA
J: TRBJ2-1
D: NA
DNA: TGTGCCAGCAGCTTCCCCCTTCAGGGCAGGGGCAACAATGAGCAGTTCTTC
CDR3: CASSFPLQGRGNNEQFF

V: TRBV6-5
length: 13
size: NA
J: TRBJ2-7
D: NA
DNA: TGTGCCAGCAGCTCAACCCGCCCCAGCGAGCAGTACTTC
CDR3: CASSSTRPSEQYF

V: TRBV30
length: 12
size: once
J: TRBJ2-7
D: NA
DNA: TGTGCCTGGAGTGCACAGGTCTACGAGCAGTACTTC
CDR3: CAWSAQVYEQYF

V: TRBV6-5
length: 14
size: NA
J: TRBJ1-2
D: NA
DNA: TGTGCCAGCAGGACGACCGGGACTTTCGGTGGCTACACCTTC
CDR3: CASRTTGTFGGYTF

V: TRBV7-9
length: 16
size: NA
J: TRBJ1-2
D: TRBD1
DNA: TGTGCCAGCAGTCCAACGAAGGCGGAGGGGGCATATGGCTACACCTTC
CDR3: CASSPTKAEGAYGYTF

V: TRBV29-1
length: 11
size: NA
J: TRBJ1-1
D: NA
DNA: TGCAGCGTTTTAGGGGTCACTGAAGCTTTCTTT
CDR3: CSVLGVTEAFF

V: TRBV3-1/TRBV3-2
length: 12
size: NA
J: TRBJ2-2
D: NA
DNA: TGTGCCAGCAGCCAAGACCATCGCGGGATATTTTTT
CDR3: CASSQDHRGIFF

V: TRBV6-5
length: 13
size: NA
J: TRBJ1-1
D: TRBD1
DNA: TGTGCCAGCAGGATTACGGACAGGGCTGAAGCTTTCTTT
CDR3: CASRITDRAEAFF

V: TRBV7-9
length: 15
size: NA
J: TRBJ2-5
D: NA
DNA: TGTGCCAGCAGCTTAGAGGGCAGGGCTCAAGAGACCCAGTACTTC
CDR3: CASSLEGRAQETQYF

V: TRBV7-8
length: 14
size: NA
J: TRBJ2-2
D: NA
DNA: TGTGCCAGCACTCTTGGCCCAAGAACCGGGGAGCTGTTTTTT
CDR3: CASTLGPRTGELFF

V: TRBV2
length: 15
size: NA
J: TRBJ1-2
D: TRBD1
DNA: TGTGCCAGCCTAGCGGGACAGCCGACTAACTATGGCTACACCTTC
CDR3: CASLAGQPTNYGYTF

V: TRBV4-2
length: 18
size: NA
J: TRBJ1-4
D: TRBD1
DNA: TGTGCCAGCAGCCAGGAGAGTTTGATACAGGGGATTTTCGAAAAACTGTTTTTT
CDR3: CASSQESLIQGIFEKLFF

V: TRBV18
length: 11
size: NA
J: TRBJ2-3
D: NA
DNA: TGTGCCAGCTCCCTCTCGGATACGCAGTATTTT
CDR3: CASSLSDTQYF

V: TRBV20-1
length: 11
size: NA
J: TRBJ2-3
D: NA
DNA: TGCAGTGCTAATACAGGGGATACGCAGTATTTT
CDR3: CSANTGDTQYF

V: TRBV19
length: 15
size: NA
J: TRBJ1-2
D: NA
DNA: TGTGCCAGTAGTATCGACAGGAAAGCTAACTATGGCTACACCTTC
CDR3: CASSIDRKANYGYTF

V: TRBV7-9
length: 15
size: few
J: TRBJ2-7
D: TRBD2
DNA: TGTGCCAGCAGCCACGGGACTAGCGGGTCCTACGAGCAGTACTTC
CDR3: CASSHGTSGSYEQYF

V: TRBV4-3
length: 16
size: NA
J: TRBJ2-3
D: TRBD2
DNA: TGCGCCAGCAGCCAAAGACTAGCGGGGGGGTCAGATACGCAGTATTTT
CDR3: CASSQRLAGGSDTQYF

V: TRBV28
length: 13
size: NA
J: TRBJ1-2
D: NA
DNA: TGTGCCAGCAGTGCCCAGGGGCAGGATGGCTACACCTTC
CDR3: CASSAQGQDGYTF

V: TRBV6-2/TRBV6-3
length: 14
size: NA
J: TRBJ1-5
D: NA
DNA: TGTGCCAGCAGTTTGGGCCCGGAACCCGGTCCCCAGCATTTT
CDR3: CASSLGPEPGPQHF

V: TRBV11-2
length: 17
size: NA
J: TRBJ1-4
D: NA
DNA: TGTGCCAGCAGCTTATTCGTCTCCCGAACAGACAATGAAAAACTGTTTTTT
CDR3: CASSLFVSRTDNEKLFF

V: TRBV27
length: 14
size: NA
J: TRBJ1-1
D: NA
DNA: TGTGCCAGCAGGACCCGGCCGGGGGGCGCTGAAGCTTTCTTT
CDR3: CASRTRPGGAEAFF

V: TRBV5-1
length: 14
size: NA
J: TRBJ2-5
D: TRBD1
DNA: TGCGCCAGCAGCTTGGGGGACAGGGCAGAGACCCAGTACTTC
CDR3: CASSLGDRAETQYF

V: TRBV2
length: 14
size: NA
J: TRBJ1-5
D: NA
DNA: TGTGCCAGCTGCGGTGGCGGGAATAATCAGCCCCAGCATTTT
CDR3: CASCGGGNNQPQHF

V: TRBV6-1
length: 15
size: NA
J: TRBJ2-4
D: NA
DNA: TGTGCCAGCAGTGAAGCCATTGTCAGGAAAAACATTCAGTACTTC
CDR3: CASSEAIVRKNIQYF

V: TRBV19
length: 15
size: NA
J: TRBJ2-7
D: TRBD2
DNA: TGTGCCAGTAGTACAGCGGGACGGCCTCTGCGAGAGCAGTACTTC
CDR3: CASSTAGRPLREQYF

V: TRBV7-2
length: 14
size: NA
J: TRBJ1-5
D: NA
DNA: TGTGCCAGCAGCTTAATTTCCGGGAGTCAGCCCCAGCATTTT
CDR3: CASSLISGSQPQHF

V: TRBV6-5
length: 16
size: once
J: TRBJ2-1
D: TRBD2
DNA: TGTGCCAGCAGTTACCCTCGGGGGGATGGCTACAATGAGCAGTTCTTC
CDR3: CASSYPRGDGYNEQFF

V: TRBV30
length: 13
size: NA
J: TRBJ1-2
D: NA
DNA: TGTGCCGCGACCGGACAGTACTTATATGGCTACACCTTC
CDR3: CAATGQYLYGYTF

V: TRBV30
length: 14
size: NA
J: TRBJ1-5
D: TRBD1
DNA: TGTGCCTGGAGTTCCGGGACAGGGGATCAGCCCCAGCATTTT
CDR3: CAWSSGTGDQPQHF

V: TRBV3-1/TRBV3-2
length: 15
size: NA
J: TRBJ1-2
D: NA
DNA: TGTGCCAGCAGCCAAGGGACATGGGGCAGCTATGGCTACACCTTC
CDR3: CASSQGTWGSYGYTF

V: TRBV19
length: 14
size: NA
J: TRBJ2-7
D: TRBD1
DNA: TGTGCCAGTAGTCCGACGACAGGGGGCAACGAGCAGTACTTC
CDR3: CASSPTTGGNEQYF

V: TRBV9
length: 16
size: NA
J: TRBJ2-7
D: TRBD2
DNA: TGTGCCAGCAGCGCGGGAGCGGGGGTGCGAGACTACGAGCAGTACTTC
CDR3: CASSAGAGVRDYEQYF

V: TRBV30
length: 13
size: NA
J: TRBJ1-2
D: NA
DNA: TGTGCCTGGAGTGGTTGGGGCACCTATGGCTACACCTTC
CDR3: CAWSGWGTYGYTF

V: TRBV14
length: 15
size: NA
J: TRBJ2-7
D: NA
DNA: TGTGCCAGCAGCCAACGGGAGCGACATCCCTACGAGCAGTACTTC
CDR3: CASSQRERHPYEQYF

V: TRBV18
length: 15
size: NA
J: TRBJ1-1
D: TRBD1
DNA: TGTGCCAGCTCACCACTTGGACAGGGGGGGACTGAAGCTTTCTTT
CDR3: CASSPLGQGGTEAFF

V: TRBV29-1
length: 14
size: NA
J: TRBJ1-2
D: TRBD1
DNA: TGCAGCGTTGCTACAAGGAACAGGGGGTATGGCTACACCTTC
CDR3: CSVATRNRGYGYTF

V: TRBV11-2
length: 12
size: NA
J: TRBJ2-4
D: NA
DNA: TGTGCCAGCAGCGGGGGGAAAAACATTCAGTACTTC
CDR3: CASSGGKNIQYF

V: TRBV20-1
length: 15
size: NA
J: TRBJ2-1
D: TRBD2
DNA: TGCAGTGCTAGTGGTGTGCGGGGGGGAAAAAATGAGCAGTTCTTC
CDR3: CSASGVRGGKNEQFF

V: TRBV4-1
length: 17
size: NA
J: TRBJ2-3
D: TRBD2
DNA: TGCGCCAGCAGCCAAGAAAGTGCGGGGGGCCTCACAGATACGCAGTATTTT
CDR3: CASSQESAGGLTDTQYF

V: TRBV9
length: 14
size: NA
J: TRBJ2-2
D: TRBD1
DNA: TGTGCCAGCAGCCGAGGGGGCAACACCGGGGAGCTGTTTTTT
CDR3: CASSRGGNTGELFF

V: TRBV2
length: 11
size: once
J: TRBJ1-2
D: NA
DNA: TGTGCCAGCAGTGGGCGGTATGGCTACACCTTC
CDR3: CASSGRYGYTF

V: TRBV27
length: 14
size: NA
J: TRBJ1-5
D: TRBD1
DNA: TGTGCCAGCAGTTTGACAGGGTTCAATCAGCCCCAGCATTTT
CDR3: CASSLTGFNQPQHF

V: TRBV15
length: 19
size: few
J: TRBJ2-2
D: NA
DNA: TGTGCCACCAGCAGAGATGTCGTAGTCAGGGCCGCAAACACCGGGGAGCTGTTTTTT
CDR3: CATSRDVVVRAANTGELFF

V: TRBV4-3
length: 15
size: NA
J: TRBJ2-7
D: NA
DNA: TGCGCCAGCAGCCAAGTGGCCTTCCAGAACTACGAGCAGTACTTC
CDR3: CASSQVAFQNYEQYF

V: TRBV4-1
length: 14
size: NA
J: TRBJ1-2
D: TRBD1
DNA: TGCGCCAGCAGCCAACCACCGGCAGGGGGTGGCTACACCTTC
CDR3: CASSQPPAGGGYTF

V: TRBV27
length: 14
size: NA
J: TRBJ1-4
D: TRBD1
DNA: TGTGCCAGCAGTACAAGACAGGGGTGGGAAAAACTGTTTTTT
CDR3: CASSTRQGWEKLFF

V: TRBV7-9
length: 15
size: NA
J: TRBJ2-7
D: NA
DNA: TGTGCCAGCAGCTTAGTAGACCTGCTTGGGGCCGAGCAGTACTTC
CDR3: CASSLVDLLGAEQYF

V: TRBV11-2
length: 16
size: NA
J: TRBJ2-5
D: NA
DNA: TGTGCCAGCAGCTTAGGGGCCAAACCAGGCCAAGAGACCCAGTACTTC
CDR3: CASSLGAKPGQETQYF

V: TRBV2
length: 14
size: few
J: TRBJ1-6
D: NA
DNA: TGTGCCAGCAGTGAAGCAGGGGGTAATTCACCCCTCCACTTT
CDR3: CASSEAGGNSPLHF

V: TRBV7-2
length: 15
size: NA
J: TRBJ1-2
D: TRBD1
DNA: TGTGCCAGCAGCGCCACAGGGGCAGGGCTAGGAGGCTACACCTTC
CDR3: CASSATGAGLGGYTF

V: TRBV5-1
length: 17
size: NA
J: TRBJ2-7
D: NA
DNA: TGCGCCAGCAGCTTGAACCTACAGGGTAATCTTTTCTACGAGCAGTACTTC
CDR3: CASSLNLQGNLFYEQYF

V: TRBV6-5
length: 13
size: once
J: TRBJ1-1
D: NA
DNA: TGTGCCAGCAGGCCAGGGTATAACACTGAAGCTTTCTTT
CDR3: CASRPGYNTEAFF

V: TRBV3-1/TRBV3-2
length: 11
size: NA
J: TRBJ1-2
D: NA
DNA: TGTGCCAGCAGCGGTAGGGGGGGCTACACCTTC
CDR3: CASSGRGGYTF

V: TRBV27
length: 14
size: once
J: TRBJ1-2
D: NA
DNA: TGTGCCAGCAGTATCCGGGGGGCAGGGGATGGCTACACCTTC
CDR3: CASSIRGAGDGYTF

V: TRBV5-1
length: 16
size: NA
J: TRBJ2-1
D: NA
DNA: TGCGCCAGCAGATTCGCGGGCGGGGCCTCCTACAATGAGCAGTTCTTC
CDR3: CASRFAGGASYNEQFF

V: TRBV5-1
length: 17
size: NA
J: TRBJ2-3
D: TRBD2
DNA: TGCGCCAGCAGCGGCGGACTAGCGATAACTAGCACAGATACGCAGTATTTT
CDR3: CASSGGLAITSTDTQYF

V: TRBV5-1
length: 14
size: NA
J: TRBJ1-2
D: NA
DNA: TGCGCCAGCAGCCGGGACAAAGCCCACTATGGCTACACCTTC
CDR3: CASSRDKAHYGYTF